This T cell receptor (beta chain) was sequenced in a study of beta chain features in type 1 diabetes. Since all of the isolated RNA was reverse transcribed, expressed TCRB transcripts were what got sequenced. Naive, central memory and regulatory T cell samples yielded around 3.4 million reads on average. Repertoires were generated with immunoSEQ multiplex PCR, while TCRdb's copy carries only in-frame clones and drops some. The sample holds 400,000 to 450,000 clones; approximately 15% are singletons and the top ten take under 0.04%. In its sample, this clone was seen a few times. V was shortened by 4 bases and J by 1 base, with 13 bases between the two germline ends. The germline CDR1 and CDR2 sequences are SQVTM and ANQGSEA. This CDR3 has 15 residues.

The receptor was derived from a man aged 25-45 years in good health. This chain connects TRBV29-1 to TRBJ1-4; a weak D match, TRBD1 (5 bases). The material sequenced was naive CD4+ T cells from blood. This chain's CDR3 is CSVVQSQGTNEKLFF. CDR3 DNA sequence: TGCAGCGTTGTCCAAAGCCAGGGAACTAATGAAAAACTGTTTTTT.